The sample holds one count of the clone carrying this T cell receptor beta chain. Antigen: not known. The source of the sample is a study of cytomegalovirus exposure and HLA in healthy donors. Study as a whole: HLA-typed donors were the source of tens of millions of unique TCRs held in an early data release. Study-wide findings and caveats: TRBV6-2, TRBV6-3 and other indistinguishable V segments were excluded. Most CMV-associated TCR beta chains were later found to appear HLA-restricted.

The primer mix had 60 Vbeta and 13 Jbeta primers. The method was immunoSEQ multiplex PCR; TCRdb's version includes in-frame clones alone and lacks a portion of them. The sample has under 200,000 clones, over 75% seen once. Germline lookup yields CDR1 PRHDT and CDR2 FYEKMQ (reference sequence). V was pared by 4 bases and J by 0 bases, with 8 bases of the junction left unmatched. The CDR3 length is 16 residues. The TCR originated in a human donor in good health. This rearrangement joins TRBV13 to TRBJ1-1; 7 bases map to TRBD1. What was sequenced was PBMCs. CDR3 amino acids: CASSSLRQGLNTEAFF. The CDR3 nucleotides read TGTGCCAGCAGCTCACTTCGACAGGGCTTGAACACTGAAGCTTTCTTT.